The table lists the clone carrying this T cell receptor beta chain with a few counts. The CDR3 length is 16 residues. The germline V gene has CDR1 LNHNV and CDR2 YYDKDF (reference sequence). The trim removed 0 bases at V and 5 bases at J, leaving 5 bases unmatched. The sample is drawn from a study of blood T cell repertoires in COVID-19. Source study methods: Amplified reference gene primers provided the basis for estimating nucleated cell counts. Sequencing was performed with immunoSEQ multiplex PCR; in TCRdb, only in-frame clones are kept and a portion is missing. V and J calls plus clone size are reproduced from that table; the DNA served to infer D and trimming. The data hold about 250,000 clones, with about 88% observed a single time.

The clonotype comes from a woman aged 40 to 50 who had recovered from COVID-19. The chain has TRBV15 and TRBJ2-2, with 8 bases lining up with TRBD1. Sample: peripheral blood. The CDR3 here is CATSREGRGLTGELFF. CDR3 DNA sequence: TGTGCCACCAGCAGAGAGGGCAGGGGGCTAACCGGGGAGCTGTTTTTT.